This passage covers 29 T cell receptor beta chains from one sample sequenced in a study of blood T cell repertoires in COVID-19. The table came from immunoSEQ multiplex PCR; TCRdb's copy has only in-frame clones and leaves some out. The data hold tens of thousands of clones, with approximately 86% observed a single time. Sequencing was done on a sample of peripheral blood. These receptors all come from a woman older than 75 in a cohort sampled during active or convalescent COVID-19.

This clone was seen only once. The CDR3 sequence is CASSQETRGLLDTQYF. The CDR3 region has the DNA TGTGCCAGCAGCCAAGAGACTAGGGGGCTATTGGATACGCAGTATTTT. The rearrangement uses TRBV14 and TRBJ2-3; tentative D call: TRBD1 (7 bases). Germline V gene lookup returns CDR1 SGHDN and CDR2 FVKESK. This CDR3 has 16 amino acids. Deletions cut 0 bases from V and 6 bases from J, with 16 bases between.

The rearrangement uses TRBV6-2 or TRBV6-3 and TRBJ1-2; 7 bases line up with TRBD1. CDR3 length equals 15 residues. V shed 6 bases, J shed 6 bases, and the junction held 13 bases outside the gene matches. The germline CDR1 and CDR2 sequences are MNHEY and SVGEGT. The CDR3 sequence: CASSLLGQEVDGYTF. The CDR3 coding sequence is TGTGCCAGCAGCTTACTAGGACAGGAGGTGGATGGCTACACCTTC.

V usage is TRBV2 and J usage is TRBJ2-1; tentatively, D is TRBD2 (5 bases). CDR1 is SNHLY, CDR2 FYNNEI, per germline. The CDR3 contains 12 residues. Trimming removed 7 bases at V and 8 bases at J, with 12 bases between. In nucleotides, the CDR3 is TGTGCCAGCAAGGCGGGTGTCTATGAGCAGTTCTTC. It codes for CASKAGVYEQFF.

The gene calls are TRBV11-2 and TRBJ2-3, with 7 bases fitting TRBD2. V trimming: 0 bases; J trimming: 4 bases; junction bases outside the gene matches: 7. CDR3 length: 16 amino acids. Per the germline V gene, CDR1 is SGHAT and CDR2 is FQNNGV. In DNA, the CDR3 is TGTGCCAGCAGCTTAGAGGGGCTAGCGGCTGCAGATACGCAGTATTTT. It codes for CASSLEGLAAADTQYF. Filled out from reference TRBV11-2 and TRBJ2-3, the complete variable domain reads EAGVAQSPRYKIIEKRQSVAFWCNPISGHATLYWYQQILGQGPKLLIQFQNNGVVDDSQLPKDRFSAERLKGVDSTLKIQPAKLEDSAVYLCASSLEGLAAADTQYFGPGTRLTVL.

This clone was observed a single time. V usage is TRBV19 and J usage is TRBJ2-3, with 10 bases that match TRBD2. Looked up from germline, CDR1 is LNHDA and CDR2 is SQIVND (reference sequence). The CDR3 covers 18 residues. V was clipped by 4 bases and J by 3 bases; unmatched bases: 13. The CDR3 region is CASSRIPSSGSATDTQYF. CDR3 DNA sequence: TGTGCCAGTAGTAGGATTCCGTCTAGCGGGAGTGCAACAGATACGCAGTATTTT.

The genes are TRBV7-3 and TRBJ1-1; D not certain. V was pared by 1 base and J by 3 bases, with 12 bases between. CDR3 size: 15 residues. Germline V lookup: CDR1 SGHTA, CDR2 FQGTGA. CDR3 DNA sequence: TGTGCCAGCAGCTTAATCCCCGGGCGGGACACTGAAGCTTTCTTT. This encodes CASSLIPGRDTEAFF.

This chain connects TRBV10-3 to TRBJ1-5, with D hard to call. Germline V gives CDR1 ENHRY, CDR2 SYGVKD. The CDR3 is 13 amino acids. Trimming left V 0 bases short and J 5 bases short, with 5 bases between. The CDR3 DNA sequence: TGTGCCATCAGTGAGTCAGAGTATCAGCCCCAGCATTTT. Its protein is CAISESEYQPQHF.

This clone was observed a single time. The chain joins TRBV7-9 to TRBJ1-1; D is uncertain. The CDR3 consists of 14 residues. The germline V gene encodes CDR1 SEHNR and CDR2 FQNEAQ (reference sequence). With 7 bases removed from V and 4 bases from J, the gap between germline ends came to 16 bases. The CDR3 sequence is CASTSGYYSTEAFF. CDR3 DNA sequence: TGTGCCAGCACCTCGGGTTATTATAGCACTGAAGCTTTCTTT.

The rearrangement links TRBV7-3 to TRBJ2-3, with TRBD1 identical over 9 bases. V gave up 5 bases and J gave up 6 bases; unmatched junction bases: 3. The length of the CDR3 is 13 residues. Germline V gene lookup returns CDR1 SGHTA and CDR2 FQGTGA. The CDR3 region is CASSRGQGDTQYF. The CDR3 DNA reads as TGTGCCAGCAGCCGGGGACAGGGCGATACGCAGTATTTT. Variable domain in full (rest from reference TRBV7-3 and TRBJ2-3): GAGVSQTPSNKVTEKGKYVELRCDPISGHTALYWYRQSLGQGPEFLIYFQGTGAADDSGLPNDRFFAVRPEGSVSTLKIQRTERGDSAVYLCASSRGQGDTQYFGPGTRLTVL.

V usage is TRBV6-5 and J usage is TRBJ1-4; 9 bases map to TRBD1. Germline V gives CDR1 MNHEY, CDR2 SVGAGI. With V trimmed by 5 bases and J by 7 bases, 8 bases remained unmatched. This CDR3 has 15 residues. The CDR3 DNA follows: TGTGCCAGCAGTCTCAACAGGGGGCGTACTGAAAAACTGTTTTTT. This gives the protein CASSLNRGRTEKLFF.

This clone has just one count. The gene calls are TRBV5-1 and TRBJ1-1, with 7 bases matching TRBD1. V was clipped by 7 bases and J by 1 base; unmatched bases: 10. CDR1 is SGHRS, CDR2 YFSETQ, per germline. CDR3 length: 15 amino acids. The CDR3 reads CASGRDRTGNTEAFF. CDR3 sequence (DNA): TGCGCCAGCGGACGAGACCGGACAGGGAACACTGAAGCTTTCTTT.

A single count supports this clone. The rearrangement joins TRBV4-2 to TRBJ2-1; 9 positions match TRBD2. CDR1 and CDR2 (germline): LGHNA, YNFKEQ. The CDR3 has 15 amino acids. Trimming at V came to 0 bases and at J to 5 bases, leaving 2 bases not matched to a gene. In nucleotides, the CDR3 is TGTGCCAGCAGCCAAGAAGCGGGGGGAAACAATGAGCAGTTCTTC. Translating gives CASSQEAGGNNEQFF.

The chain is built from TRBV6-5 and TRBJ2-5; D is perhaps TRBD2 (6 bases). CDR1 and CDR2 from the germline V gene are MNHEY and SVGAGI. The CDR3 extends over 15 amino acids. The V and J ends lost 0 bases and 3 bases respectively, with 11 bases between them. The CDR3 here is CASSYSFRGEETQYF. The CDR3 region has the DNA TGTGCCAGCAGTTACTCGTTTCGCGGGGAAGAGACCCAGTACTTC.

This chain connects TRBV5-1 to TRBJ2-5; D is possibly TRBD2 (6 bases). Trimming pared 5 bases from V and 2 bases from J, leaving 7 bases between. The germline CDR1 and CDR2 sequences are SGHRS and YFSETQ. The CDR3 is 12 residues long. CDR3 in amino acids: CASSAGQETQYF. The DNA of the CDR3 is TGCGCCAGCAGTGCGGGGCAAGAGACCCAGTACTTC. The entire variable domain, with the rest obtained from reference TRBV5-1 and TRBJ2-5, is as follows: KAGVTQTPRYLIKTRGQQVTLSCSPISGHRSVSWYQQTPGQGLQFLFEYFSETQRNKGNFPGRFSGRQFSNSRSEMNVSTLELGDSALYLCASSAGQETQYFGPGTRLLVL.

The V call is TRBV29-1, the J call TRBJ2-1, with a tentative D call TRBD1 (6 bases). V dropped 7 bases and J dropped 0 bases, with 10 bases sitting between them. This CDR3 comprises 13 residues. Germline V gives CDR1 SQVTM, CDR2 ANQGSEA. The CDR3 region is CSGTASSYNEQFF. In nucleotides, the CDR3 is TGCAGCGGGACAGCTAGCTCCTACAATGAGCAGTTCTTC.

This chain connects TRBV6-5 to TRBJ1-2, with D possibly TRBD1 on 5 matching bases. Trimming cost V 6 bases and J 4 bases, with 12 bases left between them. CDR3 length: 13 amino acids. Germline values: CDR1 MNHEY, CDR2 SVGAGI. CDR3 bases: TGTGCCAGCAGGACGACTGACAGCTATGGCTACACCTTC. It yields the protein CASRTTDSYGYTF.

The chain links TRBV24-1 to TRBJ1-5; D call uncertain. V gave up 2 bases and J gave up 4 bases, with 8 bases separating them. In germline, CDR1 is KGHDR, CDR2 SFDVKD. CDR3 length: 14 residues. CDR3 residues: CATSDSDSNQPQHF. The CDR3 region has the DNA TGTGCCACCAGTGATTCCGACTCGAATCAGCCCCAGCATTTT.

This chain links TRBV7-2 with TRBJ1-5, with 8 bases aligning to TRBD1. With V trimmed by 5 bases and J by 0 bases, 3 bases remained unmatched. CDR1 is SGHTA and CDR2 is FQGNSA in the germline V gene. CDR3 length equals 15 residues. CDR3: CASSMTGDSNQPQHF. CDR3 DNA sequence: TGTGCCAGCAGCATGACAGGGGATAGCAATCAGCCCCAGCATTTT.

The rearrangement joins TRBV2 to TRBJ2-1; 13 nucleotides line up with TRBD2. Germline-derived CDR1 and CDR2 are SNHLY and FYNNEI. The CDR3 totals 16 residues. V shed 4 bases, J shed 7 bases, and the junction held 7 bases outside the gene matches. CDR3 nucleotide sequence: TGTGCCAGCAGTGCTTTCACTAGCGGGGGGGGTAATGAGCAGTTCTTC. It translates to CASSAFTSGGGNEQFF. The entire variable domain, with the rest obtained from reference TRBV2 and TRBJ2-1, is as follows: EPEVTQTPSHQVTQMGQEVILRCVPISNHLYFYWYRQILGQKVEFLVSFYNNEISEKSEIFDDQFSVERPDGSNFTLKIRSTKLEDSAMYFCASSAFTSGGGNEQFFGPGTRLTVL.

The rearrangement uses TRBV7-6 and TRBJ2-5; 8 bases align to TRBD2. The V gene end was trimmed by 1 base and the J gene end by 5 bases; junction bases not matched to a gene: 6. The length of the CDR3 is 15 residues. Germline V CDR1 and CDR2: SGHVS, FNYEAQ. The DNA of the CDR3 is TGTGCCAGCAGCTTAGGGGGGACTAGTGCTGAGACCCAGTACTTC. It yields the protein CASSLGGTSAETQYF.

In its sample, this clone was seen a few times. The chain employs TRBV11-3 and TRBJ2-2, with 7 bases aligning to TRBD1. V lost 5 bases to trimming and J lost 4 bases; unmatched junction nucleotides: 7. This CDR3 region has 15 residues. Germline V gene sequence: CDR1 SGHNT, CDR2 YENEEA. The CDR3: CASSHINRGTGELFF. The CDR3 nucleotides are TGTGCCAGCAGCCATATTAACAGGGGCACCGGGGAGCTGTTTTTT. The complete variable domain, with remaining parts taken from reference TRBV11-3 and TRBJ2-2, reads EAGVVQSPRYKIIEKKQPVAFWCNPISGHNTLYWYLQNLGQGPELLIRYENEEAVDDSQLPKDRFSAERLKGVDSTLKIQPAELGDSAVYLCASSHINRGTGELFFGEGSRLTVL.

Only one count was recorded for this clone. This chain joins TRBV7-9 and TRBJ2-5; D possibly corresponds to TRBD2 (6 bases). Germline assignment: CDR1 SEHNR and CDR2 FQNEAQ (reference sequence). Trimming shortened V by 3 bases and J by 1 base, and 9 bases separated the two germline ends. This CDR3 is built from 14 residues. CDR3: CASSFGLSQETQYF. Written as DNA, the CDR3 is TGTGCCAGCAGCTTTGGACTATCCCAAGAGACCCAGTACTTC.

This chain links TRBV19 with TRBJ1-5; no definite D call. Trimming pared 5 bases from V and 3 bases from J, leaving 11 bases between. CDR1 is LNHDA, CDR2 SQIVND, per germline (reference sequence). This CDR3 is built from 14 residues. The DNA for the CDR3 is TGTGCCAGTAGTCTAATCAGGAACAATCAGCCCCAGCATTTT. Protein product: CASSLIRNNQPQHF.

The chain uses TRBV2 and TRBJ1-1, with D uncertain. The CDR3 runs to 13 residues. V lost 7 bases, J lost 6 bases, and 15 bases lay in between. Germline CDR1 and CDR2: SNHLY and FYNNEI. CDR3 sequence (DNA): TGTGCCAGCACCGACACCCCAGACGCTGAAGCTTTCTTT. Its protein is CASTDTPDAEAFF.

This chain connects TRBV27 to TRBJ1-1; TRBD1 matches 7 bases. This CDR3 region has 15 residues. The germline V gene has CDR1 MNHEY and CDR2 SMNVEV (reference sequence). The V and J ends lost 5 bases and 3 bases, in that order; junction bases with no gene match: 9. CDR3 nucleotides: TGTGCCAGCAGTCCCCGACAGGGTTGGGACACTGAAGCTTTCTTT. As protein: CASSPRQGWDTEAFF.

The genes are TRBV7-2 and TRBJ2-5; the D is unclear. Germline V lookup: CDR1 SGHTA, CDR2 FQGNSA. V lost 3 bases and J 2 bases, leaving 10 bases between the germline ends. The CDR3 sequence is 14 residues long. Written as DNA, the CDR3 is TGTGCCAGCAGCTTGACTCTTGGGCAAGAGACCCAGTACTTC. Its translation: CASSLTLGQETQYF. The entire variable domain, with the rest obtained from reference TRBV7-2 and TRBJ2-5, is as follows: GAGVSQSPSNKVTEKGKDVELRCDPISGHTALYWYRQSLGQGLEFLIYFQGNSAPDKSGLPSDRFSAERTGGSVSTLTIQRTQQEDSAVYLCASSLTLGQETQYFGPGTRLLVL.

J is TRBJ1-1 and V is TRBV5-4; 9 nucleotides match TRBD1. The CDR3 loop spans 15 amino acids. Germline V lookup: CDR1 SGHNT, CDR2 YYREEE (reference sequence). The trim removed 4 bases at V and 3 bases at J, leaving 7 bases unmatched. Here the CDR3 reads CASSPGQGSHTEAFF. In DNA, the CDR3 is TGTGCCAGCAGCCCTGGACAGGGGAGTCACACTGAAGCTTTCTTT.

There are a few counts of this clone. The V and J genes are TRBV2 and TRBJ2-2, with D tentatively TRBD2 (6 bases). V gave up 8 bases and J gave up 0 bases, with 10 bases separating them. The CDR3 loop spans 14 amino acids. CDR1 is SNHLY, CDR2 FYNNEI, per germline. This CDR3 reads CASLLAPNTGELFF. The CDR3 region has the DNA TGTGCCAGCCTACTAGCTCCGAACACCGGGGAGCTGTTTTTT.

J is TRBJ1-2 and V is TRBV9; 8 nucleotides agree with TRBD1. Germline loops: CDR1 SGDLS, CDR2 YYNGEE. The junction had 9 bases not matched to a gene; V was cut back by 0 bases and J by 8 bases. CDR3 length: 15 amino acids. CDR3 loop: CASSVGRGQGAGYTF. CDR3 coding DNA: TGTGCCAGCAGCGTAGGTCGGGGCCAGGGGGCCGGCTACACCTTC.